This T cell receptor beta chain is drawn from a study of T cells in Graves' hyperthyroidism and ophthalmopathy. This clonotype was recorded many times. The antigen is undetermined. Using RNA transcripts as the source, TCR beta CDR3 regions were amplified. With the HTBI primer set, the TCR CDR3 went through a first round of RT-PCR. A single record per CDR3 protein comes from TCRdb applying MiXCR to the multiplex PCR reads. Of roughly 660,000 distinct CDR3 sequences listed, roughly a sixth are singletons. Aged 18 to 65, the patients had hyperthyroidism that was newly diagnosed and had lasted under 2 months. Exclusion followed for patients with uncontrolled infection, other autoimmune disease, pregnancy or lactation. V was pared by 5 bases and J by 6 bases, with 17 bases between. The CDR3 is 14 residues long. Germline V gene lookup returns CDR1 DFQATT and CDR2 SNEGSKA (reference sequence). Regarding the study as a whole: Before onset, by a median of approximately 6.8 months, the model predicted ophthalmopathy. The blood repertoire included most of the expanded thyroid clonotypes above 0.001.

The receptor was derived from a man aged 50-60 years with Graves' hyperthyroidism. The specimen sequenced was blood. The chain employs TRBV20-1 and TRBJ2-1; D is possibly TRBD2 (7 bases). CDR3 protein: CSARGGARGNEQFF. The CDR3 DNA is TGCAGTGCTCGTGGGGGGGCGCGGGGCAATGAGCAGTTCTTC.